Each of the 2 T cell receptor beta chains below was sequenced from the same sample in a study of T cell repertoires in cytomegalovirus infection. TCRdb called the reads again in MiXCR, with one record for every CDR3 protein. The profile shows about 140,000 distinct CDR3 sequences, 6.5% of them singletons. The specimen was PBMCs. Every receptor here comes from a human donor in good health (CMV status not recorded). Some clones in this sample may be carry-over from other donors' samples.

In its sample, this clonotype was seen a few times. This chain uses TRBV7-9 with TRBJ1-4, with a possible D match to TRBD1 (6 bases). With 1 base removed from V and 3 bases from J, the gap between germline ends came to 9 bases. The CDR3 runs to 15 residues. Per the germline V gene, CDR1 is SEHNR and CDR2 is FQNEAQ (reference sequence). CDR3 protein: CASSLEGTPNEKLFF. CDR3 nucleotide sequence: TGTGCCAGCAGCTTAGAGGGGACACCTAATGAAAAACTGTTTTTT.

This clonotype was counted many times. CDR3 in amino acids: CASSSDRGPAGELFF. CDR3 sequence (DNA): TGTGCCAGTTCCTCAGACAGGGGGCCGGCCGGGGAGCTGTTTTTT. The genes are TRBV6-1 and TRBJ2-2, with TRBD1 identical over 10 bases. Trimming at V came to 9 bases and at J to 6 bases, leaving 10 bases not matched to a gene. This CDR3 has 15 amino acids. Per the germline V gene, CDR1 is MNHNS and CDR2 is SASEGT.